This entry concerns a single T cell receptor beta chain. Generated by immunoSEQ multiplex PCR, the TCRdb table keeps only in-frame clones and is missing some. The table has about 500,000 clones, roughly 89% seen once. The CDR3 consists of 13 residues. Germline CDR1 SEHNR, CDR2 FQNEAQ (reference sequence). Deletions cut 7 bases from V and 3 bases from J, with 12 bases between. This sample was included in a study of blood T cell repertoires in COVID-19. The clonotype was recovered from a woman between 50 and 59 years old with COVID-19, enrolled during active disease. Sequenced material: peripheral blood. The chain employs TRBV7-9 and TRBJ1-2, with unresolved D. CDR3 nucleotides: TGTGCCAGCACCCCGGGCGGGGACTATGGCTACACCTTC. It yields the protein CASTPGGDYGYTF. The complete variable domain, with remaining parts taken from reference TRBV7-9 and TRBJ1-2, reads DTGVSQNPRHKITKRGQNVTFRCDPISEHNRLYWYRQTLGQGPEFLTYFQNEAQLEKSRLLSDRFSAERPKGSFSTLEIQRTEQGDSAMYLCASTPGGDYGYTFGSGTRLTVV.